Listed below are T cell receptor beta chains from one sample, sequenced in a study of T-cell memory formation after mild COVID-19. TCRdb re-called the 5' RACE reads through MiXCR, storing one row per CDR3 protein. In the table there are hundreds of thousands of distinct CDR3 sequences, less than 25% of which are singletons. Sequencing input: PBMCs or a T cell subset sorted from them (not recorded which). These receptors were collected from an adult woman who had mild COVID-19 (a few samples of this study predate the infection). Cell type and time point are not known. Both conserved end residues are part of each CDR3. Each record gives: clone size, V gene, D gene, J gene, CDR3 length, CDR3 protein, CDR3 DNA. D genes are given only for firm matches. Not all rows give a size; the values are once, few, many and, for expanded clones, a class.

>few|TRBV4-3|-|TRBJ2-7|13
CASSQELAYEQYF
TGCGCCAGCAGCCAAGAGTTGGCCTACGAGCAGTACTTC
>-|TRBV7-9|TRBD1|TRBJ1-2|16
CASSFPTAGGLYGYTF
TGTGCCAGCAGCTTTCCGACTGCAGGGGGCCTCTATGGCTACACCTTC
>few|TRBV12-3/TRBV12-4|TRBD1|TRBJ2-2|15
CASTLQGAVTGELFF
TGTGCCAGCACCTTACAGGGGGCAGTCACCGGGGAGCTGTTTTTT
>-|TRBV11-1|TRBD1|TRBJ2-1|20
CASSSMDRDHYYSLYNEQFF
TGTGCCAGCAGCTCAATGGACAGGGACCACTACTATTCTCTCTACAATGAGCAGTTCTTC
>few|TRBV4-1|TRBD1|TRBJ2-5|16
CASSPDGDRFQETQYF
TGCGCCAGCAGCCCTGATGGGGACAGATTCCAAGAGACCCAGTACTTC
>-|TRBV3-1|TRBD1|TRBJ1-2|13
CASSRQGAGGYTF
TGTGCCAGCAGCCGACAGGGTGCCGGAGGCTACACCTTC
>-|TRBV24-1|-|TRBJ2-2|13
CATSQASGGELFF
TGTGCCACCAGTCAAGCTAGTGGCGGGGAGCTGTTTTTT
>few|TRBV4-1|TRBD2|TRBJ2-7|19
CASSQLNLLGAAGRNEQYF
TGCGCCAGCAGCCAATTGAACCTTTTGGGTGCAGCGGGAAGGAACGAGCAGTACTTC
>few|TRBV12-3/TRBV12-4|TRBD1|TRBJ2-3|15
CASSRTGEDADTQYF
TGTGCCAGCAGCCGGACAGGGGAGGATGCAGATACGCAGTATTTT
>few|TRBV29-1|-|TRBJ2-5|14
CSGRGTKAEETQYF
TGCAGCGGGCGAGGGACCAAAGCCGAGGAGACCCAGTACTTC
>-|TRBV5-1|-|TRBJ2-1|13
CASSLAPAIEQFF
TGCGCCAGCAGCTTGGCTCCAGCTATAGAGCAGTTCTTC
>-|TRBV5-1|-|TRBJ1-1|13
CASSSGYLAEAFF
TGCGCCAGCAGCTCGGGATATTTGGCTGAAGCTTTCTTT
>few|TRBV5-1|-|TRBJ2-5|13
CASAGGVAETQYF
TGCGCCAGCGCCGGAGGGGTTGCGGAGACCCAGTACTTC
>few|TRBV9|-|TRBJ2-7|15
CASSVGAGWTYEQYF
TGTGCCAGCAGCGTAGGCGCAGGGTGGACCTACGAGCAGTACTTC
>-|TRBV11-2|TRBD1|TRBJ1-1|17
CASSPKTGGLKNTEAFF
TGTGCCAGCAGCCCCAAGACAGGGGGCTTGAAGAACACTGAAGCTTTCTTT
>-|TRBV25-1|-|TRBJ1-3|16
CASSEMDGNSGNTIYF
TGTGCCAGCAGTGAAATGGACGGGAACTCTGGAAACACCATATATTTT
>-|TRBV7-2|-|TRBJ2-3|14
CASSPLVGIDTQYF
TGTGCCAGCAGCCCGCTTGTGGGTATAGATACGCAGTATTTT
>few|TRBV12-3/TRBV12-4|-|TRBJ1-1|12
CASGPRGAEAFF
TGTGCCAGTGGGCCAAGGGGCGCTGAAGCTTTCTTT
>-|TRBV7-2|-|TRBJ2-1|15
CASSLTSSGTTEQFF
TGTGCCAGCAGCTTAACGAGCTCCGGGACAACAGAGCAGTTCTTC
>-|TRBV7-2|TRBD2|TRBJ2-3|17
CASSSGTSGRARDTQYF
TGTGCCAGCAGCTCCGGGACTAGCGGGAGGGCACGAGATACGCAGTATTTT
>few|TRBV6-6|-|TRBJ1-1|15
CASSNLGGGNTEAFF
TGTGCCAGCAGTAATCTAGGGGGGGGGAACACTGAAGCTTTCTTT
>-|TRBV12-3/TRBV12-4|TRBD2|TRBJ2-1|16
CASSLTSGGTYNEQFF
TGTGCCAGCAGCTTGACTAGCGGGGGAACCTACAATGAGCAGTTCTTC
>few|TRBV24-1|TRBD2|TRBJ2-3|16
CATSERGLAGTDTQYF
TGTGCCACCAGTGAACGAGGACTAGCGGGAACAGATACGCAGTATTTT
>once|TRBV10-2|TRBD2|TRBJ2-7|13
CASLRGGFYEQYF
TGCGCCAGCCTGCGGGGGGGGTTCTACGAGCAGTACTTC
>few|TRBV7-9|TRBD2|TRBJ2-1|16
CASSHQSGGSYNEQFF
TGTGCCAGCAGCCATCAAAGCGGGGGCTCCTACAATGAGCAGTTCTTC
>-|TRBV29-1|-|TRBJ1-2|12
CSVAGADYGYTF
TGCAGCGTTGCGGGTGCGGACTATGGCTACACCTTC
>-|TRBV27|-|TRBJ1-2|12
CASGRPNYGYTF
TGTGCCAGCGGCAGGCCGAACTATGGCTACACCTTC
>-|TRBV20-1|TRBD1|TRBJ2-2|14
CSATHPDRTGELFF
TGCAGTGCTACCCACCCGGACAGGACCGGGGAGCTGTTTTTT
>-|TRBV9|TRBD1|TRBJ1-2|15
CASSVGDRDRNGYTF
TGTGCCAGCAGCGTAGGGGACAGGGATCGCAATGGCTACACCTTC
>-|TRBV7-9|TRBD2|TRBJ2-7|19
CASSLTSGFVGGRAYEQYF
TGTGCCAGCAGCTTAACTTCGGGCTTTGTGGGCGGGAGGGCCTACGAGCAGTACTTC
>few|TRBV4-2|-|TRBJ2-1|16
CASSPGDPDSYNEQFF
TGTGCCAGCAGCCCCGGGGACCCAGACTCCTACAATGAGCAGTTCTTC
>-|TRBV29-1|-|TRBJ2-7|16
CSVEALQYGLQYEQYF
TGCAGCGTTGAAGCACTCCAGTATGGTCTTCAATACGAGCAGTACTTC
>-|TRBV7-2|-|TRBJ2-7|14
CASSMGGSRYEQYF
TGTGCCAGCAGCATGGGCGGATCTCGCTACGAGCAGTACTTC
>-|TRBV7-6|-|TRBJ2-7|14
CASSSAPQGYEQYF
TGTGCCAGCAGCTCGGCCCCTCAGGGCTACGAGCAGTACTTC
>-|TRBV19|-|TRBJ1-1|14
CASSIRGLNTEAFF
TGTGCCAGTAGTATCCGCGGCTTGAATACTGAAGCTTTCTTT
>-|TRBV7-9|-|TRBJ2-3|15
CASGGPARGTDTQYF
TGTGCCAGCGGAGGTCCGGCGCGGGGCACAGATACGCAGTATTTT
>many|TRBV12-3/TRBV12-4|-|TRBJ1-5|13
CASSLGGGQPQHF
TGTGCCAGCAGTTTAGGCGGGGGTCAGCCCCAGCATTTT
>-|TRBV5-1|-|TRBJ1-4|16
CASSPPQGLDNEKLFF
TGCGCCAGCAGCCCACCCCAGGGCCTTGATAATGAAAAACTGTTTTTT
>few|TRBV20-1|TRBD1|TRBJ1-1|16
CSARDGTGGMNTEAFF
TGCAGTGCTAGAGATGGGACAGGGGGTATGAACACTGAAGCTTTCTTT
>few|TRBV4-1|-|TRBJ1-4|16
CASSQPSQVRNEKLFF
TGCGCCAGCAGCCAACCCTCTCAAGTTCGAAATGAAAAACTGTTTTTT
>few|TRBV5-1|-|TRBJ2-7|13
CASTSAERDEQYF
TGCGCCAGCACCTCCGCGGAACGCGACGAGCAGTACTTC
>many|TRBV5-4|TRBD2|TRBJ2-3|15
CASSLSGGGTDTQYF
TGTGCCAGCAGCTTAAGCGGGGGGGGCACAGATACGCAGTATTTT
>few|TRBV21-1|-|TRBJ2-4|16
CASMDPRSRAKNIQYF
TGTGCCAGCATGGATCCGAGGAGTAGGGCCAAAAACATTCAGTACTTC
>-|TRBV24-1|-|TRBJ2-5|15
CATSDHGTIQETQYF
TGTGCCACCAGTGATCACGGGACCATTCAAGAGACCCAGTACTTC
>-|TRBV29-1|-|TRBJ2-5|13
CSVERTGQETQYF
TGCAGCGTTGAAAGAACAGGGCAAGAGACCCAGTACTTC
>few|TRBV7-8|-|TRBJ2-3|16
CASSSKNPGGPDTQYF
TGTGCCAGCAGCTCGAAGAATCCGGGCGGCCCCGATACGCAGTATTTT
>-|TRBV6-5|TRBD2|TRBJ2-7|17
CASYGLAGGPTTYEQYF
TGTGCCAGCTACGGACTAGCGGGAGGCCCTACCACCTACGAGCAGTACTTC
>-|TRBV29-1|TRBD1|TRBJ2-5|13
CSGSGQGVETQYF
TGCAGCGGCTCGGGACAGGGGGTAGAGACCCAGTACTTC
>few|TRBV5-5|-|TRBJ2-4|17
CASSYEVLTRAKNIQYF
TGTGCCAGCAGCTACGAGGTCCTCACGCGCGCCAAAAACATTCAGTACTTC
>few|TRBV14|-|TRBJ1-2|15
CASSPPGKTYYGYTF
TGTGCCAGCAGCCCCCCCGGCAAAACCTACTATGGCTACACCTTC
>-|TRBV19|-|TRBJ1-5|16
CASSIDPRHFNQPQHF
TGTGCCAGTAGTATAGATCCGAGACACTTCAATCAGCCCCAGCATTTT
>few|TRBV10-3|-|TRBJ2-7|14
CAISEFQGLIEQYF
TGTGCCATCAGTGAATTCCAGGGGTTAATCGAGCAGTACTTC
>few|TRBV20-1|TRBD1|TRBJ2-1|11
CSAIQGGKQFF
TGCAGTGCTATACAGGGGGGTAAGCAGTTCTTC
>few|TRBV29-1|TRBD1|TRBJ1-4|13
CSVRGQGGEKLFF
TGCAGCGTCCGTGGACAGGGAGGGGAAAAACTGTTTTTT